This paragraph covers one T cell receptor beta chain sequence. Its antigen is currently unknown. The data originate from a study of cytomegalovirus exposure and HLA in healthy donors. The study, taken as a whole, reports: Overall, roughly 170 TCR beta chains were annotated as cytomegalovirus-associated.

The CDR3 extends over 13 amino acids. Germline loops: CDR1 SQVTM, CDR2 ANQGSEA. Trimming pared 3 bases from V and 6 bases from J, leaving 14 bases between. Repertoires were generated with immunoSEQ multiplex PCR, while TCRdb's copy carries only in-frame clones and drops some. Of about 340,000 clones detected, roughly 89% appear once; the ten largest clones hold more than 0.8%. This chain joins TRBV29-1 and TRBJ1-2; a possible D gene is TRBD1 (6 bases). The sample consisted of PBMCs. The sequence was collected from a woman aged 18-30 years in good health and CMV-seronegative. The CDR3 is CSVDVRGSDGYTF. In nucleotides, the CDR3 is TGCAGCGTTGACGTCAGGGGCTCGGATGGCTACACCTTC.